This TCR beta chain stems from a study of shared clonotypes between healthy human individuals. At the level of the study: Contributing individuals were two females and a few males aged 18 to 49.

Clones were read by immunoSEQ multiplex PCR, and TCRdb kept only the in-frame ones, dropping some. The sample contains approximately 530,000 clones, 90% to 96% of which appear only once. As for this clone: Its antigen is still unknown.

Each sample came from a Caucasian adult donor living in Nashville, Tennessee. There are 15 residues in the CDR3. V was shortened by 3 bases and J by 3 bases, with 15 bases between the two germline ends. CDR1 is KGHSH and CDR2 is LQKENI in the germline V gene. Study results and caveats: Depth was large, yet rarefaction showed that sorted-subset sequencing was incomplete.

The source material was naive CD4+ T cells sorted from blood. Subset noted: CD45RA+ positively selected. The chain carries TRBV18 and TRBJ2-7; unclear D gene. This receptor was taken from a woman in her 30s in good health. CDR3 residues: CASSPNIRDIYEQYF. The CDR3 nucleotides read TGTGCCAGCTCACCCAATATACGAGACATCTACGAGCAGTACTTC. The variable domain in full, with the rest retrieved from reference TRBV18 and TRBJ2-7, is NAGVMQNPRHLVRRRGQEARLRCSPMKGHSHVYWYRQLPEEGLKFMVYLQKENIIDESGMPKERFSAEFPKEGPSILRIQQVVRGDSAAYFCASSPNIRDIYEQYFGPGTRLTVT.